A single T cell receptor beta chain is shown here with its context. The antigen is not known. The CDR3 runs 14 residues. The V gene's germline CDR1 is SGHAT and CDR2 FQNNGV. Between the trimmed V and J ends, which lost 5 bases and 3 bases, there was a span of 14 bases. The data derive from a study of radiation and T cells in renal cell carcinoma. Study outcomes and limitations: From baseline, blood top tumor clonotypes peaked at 2 weeks post-radiation.

Time point described: baseline pretreatment blood. As to treatment: 15 Gy SBRT to primary tumor, nephrectomy 4 weeks later. The tumor was a clear cell renal cell carcinoma. Libraries were prepared by immunoSEQ multiplex PCR; TCRdb keeps only in-frame clonotypes and omits some of them. The sample records some 95,000 clones, 75% to 90% being singletons. The receptor's source is a man aged 50-60 years with renal cell carcinoma. Sequencing used blood, obtained from a patient whose treatment included radiotherapy and nephrectomy. J is TRBJ2-7 and V is TRBV11-2; D is perhaps TRBD1 (6 bases). The CDR3 nucleotides are TGTGCCAGCAGCCGGTCCGGGACAAACTACGAGCAGTACTTC. This gives the protein CASSRSGTNYEQYF.